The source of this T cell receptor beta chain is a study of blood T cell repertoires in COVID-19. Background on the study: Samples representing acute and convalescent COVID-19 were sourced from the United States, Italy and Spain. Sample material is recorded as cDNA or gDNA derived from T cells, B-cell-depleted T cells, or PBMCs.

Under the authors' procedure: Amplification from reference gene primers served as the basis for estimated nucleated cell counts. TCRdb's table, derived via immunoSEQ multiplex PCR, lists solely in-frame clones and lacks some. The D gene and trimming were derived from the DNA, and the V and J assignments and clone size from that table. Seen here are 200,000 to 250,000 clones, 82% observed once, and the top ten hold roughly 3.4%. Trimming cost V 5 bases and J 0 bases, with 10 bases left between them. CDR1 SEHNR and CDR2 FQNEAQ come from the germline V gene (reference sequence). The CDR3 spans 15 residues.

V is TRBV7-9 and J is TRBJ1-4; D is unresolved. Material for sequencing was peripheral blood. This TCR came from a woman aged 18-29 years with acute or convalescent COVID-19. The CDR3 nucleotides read TGTGCCAGCAGCCACGCAGCGGCAACTAATGAAAAACTGTTTTTT. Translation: CASSHAAATNEKLFF.